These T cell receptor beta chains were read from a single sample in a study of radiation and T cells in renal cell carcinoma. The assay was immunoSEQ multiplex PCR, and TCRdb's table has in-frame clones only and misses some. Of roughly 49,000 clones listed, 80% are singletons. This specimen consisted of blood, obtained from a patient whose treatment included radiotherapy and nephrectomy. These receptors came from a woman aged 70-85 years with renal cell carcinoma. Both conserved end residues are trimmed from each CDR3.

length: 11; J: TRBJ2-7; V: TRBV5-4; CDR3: ASSFPGAYEQY
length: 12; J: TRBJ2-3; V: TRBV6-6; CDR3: ASSWDYLPDTQY
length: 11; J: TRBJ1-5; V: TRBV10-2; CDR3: ASTRDGNQPQH
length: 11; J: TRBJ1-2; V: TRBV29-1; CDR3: SAALVLNYGYT
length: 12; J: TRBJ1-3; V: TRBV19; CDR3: ASSPQGSGNTIY
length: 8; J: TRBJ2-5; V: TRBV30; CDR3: AWTGETQY
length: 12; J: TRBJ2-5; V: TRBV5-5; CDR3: ASSLAVGGETQY
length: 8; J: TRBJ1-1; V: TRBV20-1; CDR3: SVRSGEAF
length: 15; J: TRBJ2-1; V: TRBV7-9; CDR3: ASSFFRRPTLGNEQF
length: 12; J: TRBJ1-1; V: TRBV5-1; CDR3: ASRLGQGDTEAF
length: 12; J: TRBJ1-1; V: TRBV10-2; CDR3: ASSESTTGAEAF
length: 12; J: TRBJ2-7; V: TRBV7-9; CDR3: ASSSTDSVYEQY
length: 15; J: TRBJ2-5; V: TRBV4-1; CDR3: ASSQAVGTLKQETQY
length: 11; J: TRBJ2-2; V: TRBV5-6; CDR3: ASSLNRAGELF
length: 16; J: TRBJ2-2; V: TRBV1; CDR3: TSSHRLAGGPGTGELF
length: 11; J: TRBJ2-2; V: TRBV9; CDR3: ASARGVGGELF
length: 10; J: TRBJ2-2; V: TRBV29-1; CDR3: SVRAAAGELF
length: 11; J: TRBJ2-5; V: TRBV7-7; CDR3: ASSLDRQETQY
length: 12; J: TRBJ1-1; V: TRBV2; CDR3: ASSLEGFSTEAF
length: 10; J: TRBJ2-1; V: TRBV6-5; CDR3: ASSSRGGEQF
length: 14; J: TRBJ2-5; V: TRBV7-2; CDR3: ASSLGAGRGEETQY
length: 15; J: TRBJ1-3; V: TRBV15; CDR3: ATSRDPQASSGNTIY
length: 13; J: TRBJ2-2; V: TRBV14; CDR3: ASSPLVSGGGELF
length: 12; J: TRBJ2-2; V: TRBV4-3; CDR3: ASSHGTGAGELF
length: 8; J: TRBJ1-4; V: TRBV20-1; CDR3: SAMREKLF
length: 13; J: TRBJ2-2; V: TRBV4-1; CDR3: ASRQGLTRAGELF
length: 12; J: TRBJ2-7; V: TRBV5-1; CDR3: ASSPQDRTYEQY